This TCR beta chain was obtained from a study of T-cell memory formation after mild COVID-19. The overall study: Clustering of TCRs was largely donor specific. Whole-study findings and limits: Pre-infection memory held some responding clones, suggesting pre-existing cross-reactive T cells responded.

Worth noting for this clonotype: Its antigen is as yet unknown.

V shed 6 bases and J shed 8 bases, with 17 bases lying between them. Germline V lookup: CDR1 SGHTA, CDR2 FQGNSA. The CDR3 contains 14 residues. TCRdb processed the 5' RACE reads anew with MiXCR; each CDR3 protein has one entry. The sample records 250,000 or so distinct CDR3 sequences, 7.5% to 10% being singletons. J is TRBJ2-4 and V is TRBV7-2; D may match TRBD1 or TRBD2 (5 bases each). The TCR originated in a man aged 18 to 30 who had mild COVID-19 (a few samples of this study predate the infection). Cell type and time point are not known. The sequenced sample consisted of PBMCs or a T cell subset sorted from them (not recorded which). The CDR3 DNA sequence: TGTGCCAGCAGGGGACCCTTCACTACAGACATTCAGTACTTC. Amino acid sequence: CASRGPFTTDIQYF.